Shown below are 4 T cell receptor beta chains from a single sample sequenced in a study of Tregs in tolerant kidney transplant recipients. Assay: immunoSEQ multiplex PCR; the TCRdb copy retains only in-frame clones and omits some. The sample data list more than 30,000 clones. The material sequenced was CD8+ T cells from blood, taken before the transplant. All receptors derive from a human donor who received a combined kidney and bone marrow transplant.

As for this clone: Coverage ceases 3 residues before the CDR3 finishes, and the germline J gene fills in the end. This chain uses TRBV29-1 with TRBJ2-3; 12 bases fit TRBD2. CDR3 length equals 15 residues. The J segment lost 0 bases and the V segment lost 6 bases, leaving 4 bases of the junction unmatched. CDR1 SQVTM and CDR2 ANQGSEA come from the germline V gene. CDR3 in amino acids: CSVGTSGRSTDTQYF. CDR3 DNA (partial): TGCAGCGTGGGTACTAGCGGGAGGAGCACAGATACG.

Worth noting for this clone: The read ends 3 residues shy of where the CDR3 ends; the end is completed using the germline J gene. The chain is built from TRBV20-1 and TRBJ2-7; TRBD2 agrees at 9 bases. This CDR3 is 17 amino acids long. Germline V gene lookup returns CDR1 DFQATT and CDR2 SNEGSKA (reference sequence). The trim removed 5 bases at V and 1 base at J, leaving 15 bases unmatched. The CDR3 loop is CSASCLAGEAPSYEQYF. The CDR3 bases that were read are TGCAGTGCTTCCTGCTTAGCGGGAGAAGCCCCATCCTACGAG.

A word on this clone: Coverage ceases 3 residues before the CDR3 finishes, and the germline J gene fills in the end. The chain employs TRBV7-3 and TRBJ2-5, with D maybe TRBD1 (6 bases). The CDR3 has 13 residues. Germline V gene lookup returns CDR1 SGHTA and CDR2 FQGTGA. Trimming pared 5 bases from V and 5 bases from J, leaving 12 bases between. This chain's CDR3 is CASSQTGSETQYF. The DNA read from the CDR3 is TGTGCCAGCAGCCAAACAGGGTCGGAGACC.

The sequenced CDR3 bases are TGCGCCAGCAGCCAAGTTCCGGGGAACTCCTACGAG. It encodes CASSQVPGNSYE. In full, the CDR3 reads CASSQVPGNSYEQYF. The chain links TRBV4-1 to TRBJ2-7; tentatively, D is TRBD2 (5 bases). With the read ending 3 residues before the CDR3 end, the germline J gene is used to fill in that end. CDR1 and CDR2 from the germline V gene are MGHRA and YSYEKL. This CDR3 is 15 amino acids long. V lost 1 base, J lost 0 bases, and 10 bases lay in between.